This T cell receptor beta chain was captured in a study of blood T cell repertoires in COVID-19. Overall study context: Researchers got acute and convalescent COVID-19 samples from the United States, Italy and Spain.

Original data processing: Reference gene primer amplification gave nucleated cell count estimates. The method was immunoSEQ multiplex PCR; TCRdb's version includes in-frame clones alone and lacks a portion of them. D and trimming come from the DNA, and the V and J calls and clone size come from that table. The sample lists about 200,000 clones, about 80% occurring once. Participants were aged about 18 to 89 years from about two dozen US areas. Grouping used clinical history reported by participants in a survey and questionnaire. Unmatched junction bases numbered 0, after V lost 3 bases and J lost 7 bases. Looked up from germline, CDR1 is SGHRS and CDR2 is YFSETQ. CDR3 length: 12 residues.

This sequence originates from a man aged 40-49 years who had recovered from COVID-19. The sequencing sample was made of PBMCs or T cells enriched from blood (not recorded which). The V and J genes are TRBV5-1 and TRBJ2-1, with 8 bases fitting TRBD2. CDR3: CASSSSGNEQFF. DNA of the CDR3: TGCGCCAGCAGCTCTAGCGGGAATGAGCAGTTCTTC.